This T cell receptor beta chain was sequenced for a study of OX40 agonist ivuxolimab in advanced cancers. TCRdb's table, derived via immunoSEQ multiplex PCR, lists solely in-frame clones and lacks some. The top ten hold approximately 19% of the sample, which has roughly 18,000 clones, 60% to 70% seen once. The germline V gene has CDR1 SGHDN and CDR2 FVKESK. Trimming left V 5 bases short and J 7 bases short, with 18 bases between. The CDR3 covers 14 residues. This TCR was sampled from an adult with an advanced solid tumor such as melanoma, head and neck, liver or kidney cancer. The source was CD4+ or CD8+ T cells sorted from blood, collected in a trial of the OX40 agonist ivuxolimab. The J gene is TRBJ2-7, the V gene TRBV14; weak D call: TRBD2 (6 bases). The CDR3, as DNA: TGTGCCAGCAGCAAGTCCGGGACTCATGGGGAGCAGTACTTC. It encodes CASSKSGTHGEQYF.